Listed here is a single T cell receptor (beta chain). What it binds is not known. This sample was taken from a study of OX40 agonist ivuxolimab in advanced cancers. Method: immunoSEQ multiplex PCR; TCRdb's copy keeps in-frame clones and lacks some. The data show roughly 71,000 clones, approximately 90% seen once. The sampling schedule covered blood at baseline, cycle 4 day 1, and cycle 7 day 1. Study observations and caveats: Low normalized T-cell clonal expansion also characterized some of the nonresponders. Averaged across samples, CD8+ T cells carried more expanded clones than CD4+ did.

The sequences come from CD4+ or CD8+ T cells sorted from blood, collected in a trial of the OX40 agonist ivuxolimab. This TCR was recovered from an adult with an advanced solid tumor such as melanoma, head and neck, liver or kidney cancer.

CDR3 residues: CASRWMRGRVEKLFF. CDR3 nucleotide sequence: TGTGCCAGCAGATGGATGCGAGGTCGGGTTGAAAAACTGTTTTTT. The chain links TRBV27 to TRBJ1-4; D not certain. Germline V gene sequence: CDR1 MNHEY, CDR2 SMNVEV (reference sequence). V was clipped by 6 bases and J by 7 bases, with 18 bases between them. This CDR3 is 15 amino acids long.